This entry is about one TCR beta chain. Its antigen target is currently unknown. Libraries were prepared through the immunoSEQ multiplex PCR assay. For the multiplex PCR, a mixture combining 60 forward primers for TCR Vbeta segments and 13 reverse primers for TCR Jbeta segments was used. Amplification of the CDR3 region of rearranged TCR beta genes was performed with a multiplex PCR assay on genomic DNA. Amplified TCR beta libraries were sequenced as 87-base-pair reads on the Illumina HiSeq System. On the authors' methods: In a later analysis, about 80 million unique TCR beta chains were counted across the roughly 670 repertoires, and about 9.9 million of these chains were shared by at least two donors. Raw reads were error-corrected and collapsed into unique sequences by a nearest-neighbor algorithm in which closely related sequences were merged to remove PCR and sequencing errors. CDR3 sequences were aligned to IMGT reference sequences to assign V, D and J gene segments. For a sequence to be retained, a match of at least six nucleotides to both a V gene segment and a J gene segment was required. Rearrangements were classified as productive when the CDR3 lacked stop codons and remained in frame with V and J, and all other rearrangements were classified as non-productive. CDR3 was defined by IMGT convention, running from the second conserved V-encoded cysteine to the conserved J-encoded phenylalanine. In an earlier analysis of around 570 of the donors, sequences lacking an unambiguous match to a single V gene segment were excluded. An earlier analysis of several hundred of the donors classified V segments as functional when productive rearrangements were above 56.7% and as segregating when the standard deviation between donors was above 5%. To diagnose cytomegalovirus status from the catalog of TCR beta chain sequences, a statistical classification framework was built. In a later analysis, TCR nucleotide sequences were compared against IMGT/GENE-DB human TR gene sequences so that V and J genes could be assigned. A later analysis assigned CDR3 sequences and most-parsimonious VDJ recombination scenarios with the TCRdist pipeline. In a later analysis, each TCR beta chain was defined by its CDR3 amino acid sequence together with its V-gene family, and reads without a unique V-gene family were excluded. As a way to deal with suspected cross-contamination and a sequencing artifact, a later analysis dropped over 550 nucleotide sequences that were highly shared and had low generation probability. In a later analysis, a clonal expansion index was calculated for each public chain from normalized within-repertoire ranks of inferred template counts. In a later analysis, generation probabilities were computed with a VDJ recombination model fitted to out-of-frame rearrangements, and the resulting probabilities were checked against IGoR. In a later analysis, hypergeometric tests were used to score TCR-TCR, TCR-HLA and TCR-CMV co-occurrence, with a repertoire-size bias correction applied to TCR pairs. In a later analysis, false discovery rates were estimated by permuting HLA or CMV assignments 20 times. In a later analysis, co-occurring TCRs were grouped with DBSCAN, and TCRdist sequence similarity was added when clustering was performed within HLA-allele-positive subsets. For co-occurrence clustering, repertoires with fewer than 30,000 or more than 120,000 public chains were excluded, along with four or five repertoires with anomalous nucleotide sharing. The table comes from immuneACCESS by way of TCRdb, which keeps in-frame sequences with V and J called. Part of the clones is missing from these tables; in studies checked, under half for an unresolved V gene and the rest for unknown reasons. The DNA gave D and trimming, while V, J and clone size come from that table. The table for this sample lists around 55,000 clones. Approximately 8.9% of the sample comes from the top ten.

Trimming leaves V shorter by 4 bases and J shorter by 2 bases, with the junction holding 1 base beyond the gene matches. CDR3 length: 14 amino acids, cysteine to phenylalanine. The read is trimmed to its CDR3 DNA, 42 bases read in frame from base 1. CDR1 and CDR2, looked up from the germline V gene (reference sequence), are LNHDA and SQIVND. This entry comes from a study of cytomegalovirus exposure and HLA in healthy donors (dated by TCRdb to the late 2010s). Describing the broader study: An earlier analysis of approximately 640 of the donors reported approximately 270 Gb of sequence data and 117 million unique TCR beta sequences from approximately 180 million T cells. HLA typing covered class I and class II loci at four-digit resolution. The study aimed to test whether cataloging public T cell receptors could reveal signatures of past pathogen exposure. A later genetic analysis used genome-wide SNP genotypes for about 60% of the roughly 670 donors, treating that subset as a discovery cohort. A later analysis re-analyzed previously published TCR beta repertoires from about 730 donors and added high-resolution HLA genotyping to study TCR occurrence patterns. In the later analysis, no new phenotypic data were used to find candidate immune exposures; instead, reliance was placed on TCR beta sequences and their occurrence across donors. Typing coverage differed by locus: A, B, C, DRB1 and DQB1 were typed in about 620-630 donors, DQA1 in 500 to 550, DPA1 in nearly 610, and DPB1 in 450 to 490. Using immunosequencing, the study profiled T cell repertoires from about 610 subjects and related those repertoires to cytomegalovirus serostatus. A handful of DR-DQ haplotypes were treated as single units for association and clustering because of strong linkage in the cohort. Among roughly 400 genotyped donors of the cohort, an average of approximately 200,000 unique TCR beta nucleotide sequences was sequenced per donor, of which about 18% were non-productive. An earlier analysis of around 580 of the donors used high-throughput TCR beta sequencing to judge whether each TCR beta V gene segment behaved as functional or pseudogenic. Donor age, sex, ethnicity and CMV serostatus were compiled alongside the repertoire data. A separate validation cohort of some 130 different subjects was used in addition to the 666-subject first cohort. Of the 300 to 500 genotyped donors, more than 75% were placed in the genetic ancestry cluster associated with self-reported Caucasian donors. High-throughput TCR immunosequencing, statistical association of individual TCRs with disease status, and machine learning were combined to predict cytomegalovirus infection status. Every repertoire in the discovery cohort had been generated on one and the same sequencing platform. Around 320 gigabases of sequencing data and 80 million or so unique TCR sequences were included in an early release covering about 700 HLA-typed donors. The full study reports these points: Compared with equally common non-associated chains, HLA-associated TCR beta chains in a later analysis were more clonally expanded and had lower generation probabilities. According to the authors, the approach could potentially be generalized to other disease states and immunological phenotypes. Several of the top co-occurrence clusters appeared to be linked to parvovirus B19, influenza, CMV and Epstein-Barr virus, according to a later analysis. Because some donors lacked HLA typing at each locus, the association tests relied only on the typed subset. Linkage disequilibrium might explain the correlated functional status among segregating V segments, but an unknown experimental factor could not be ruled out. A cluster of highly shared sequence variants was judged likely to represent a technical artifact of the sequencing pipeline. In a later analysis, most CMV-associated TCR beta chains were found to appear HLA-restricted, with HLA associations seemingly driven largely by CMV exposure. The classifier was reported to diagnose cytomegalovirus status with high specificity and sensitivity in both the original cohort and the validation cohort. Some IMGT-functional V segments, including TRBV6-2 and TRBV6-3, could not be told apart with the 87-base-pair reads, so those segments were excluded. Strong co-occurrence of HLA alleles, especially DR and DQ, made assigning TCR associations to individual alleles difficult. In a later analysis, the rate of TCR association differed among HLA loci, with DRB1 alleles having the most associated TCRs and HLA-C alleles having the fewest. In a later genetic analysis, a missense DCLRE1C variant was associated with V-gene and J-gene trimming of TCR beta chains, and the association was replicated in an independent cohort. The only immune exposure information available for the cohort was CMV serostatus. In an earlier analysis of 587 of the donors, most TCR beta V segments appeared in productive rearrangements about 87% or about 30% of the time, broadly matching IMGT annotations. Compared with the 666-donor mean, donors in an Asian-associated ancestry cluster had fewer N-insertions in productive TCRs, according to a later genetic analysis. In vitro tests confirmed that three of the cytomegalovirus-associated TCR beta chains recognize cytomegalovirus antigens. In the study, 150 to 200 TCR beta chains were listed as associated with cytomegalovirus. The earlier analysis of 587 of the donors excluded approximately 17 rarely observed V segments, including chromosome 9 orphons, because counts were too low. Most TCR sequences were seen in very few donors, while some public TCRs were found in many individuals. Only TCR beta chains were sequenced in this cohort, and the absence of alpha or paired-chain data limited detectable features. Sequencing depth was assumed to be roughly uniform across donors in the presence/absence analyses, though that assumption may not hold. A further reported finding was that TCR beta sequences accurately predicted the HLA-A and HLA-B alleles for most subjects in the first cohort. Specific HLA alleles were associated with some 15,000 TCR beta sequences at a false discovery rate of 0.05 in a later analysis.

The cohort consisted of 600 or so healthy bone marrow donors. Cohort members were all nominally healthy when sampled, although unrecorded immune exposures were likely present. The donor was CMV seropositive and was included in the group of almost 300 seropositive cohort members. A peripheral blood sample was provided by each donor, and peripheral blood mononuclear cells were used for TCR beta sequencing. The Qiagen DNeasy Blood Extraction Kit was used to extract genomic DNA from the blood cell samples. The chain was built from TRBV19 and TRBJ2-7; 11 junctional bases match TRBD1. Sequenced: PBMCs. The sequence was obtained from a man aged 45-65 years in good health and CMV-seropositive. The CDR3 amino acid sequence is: CASSRTGGAYEQYF. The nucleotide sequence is TGTGCCAGTAGTAGGACAGGGGGCGCCTACGAGCAGTACTTC.